This TCR beta chain originates from a study of molecular identifiers for immune sequencing clone quantification. Study findings and constraints: With a barcode shared among identical TCR molecules, highly expanded clone sizes could be underestimated.

Libraries used roughly 18,000 to 1,100,000 sorted naive CD8 T cells and 10%, 30% or 50% RNA input. This clonotype was recorded at least ten times. Its antigen remains unknown. Using its own MiXCR run on the PCR reads, TCRdb lists one record per CDR3 protein. The sample includes 60,000 to 70,000 distinct CDR3 sequences, around a sixth of them seen just once. Germline V gene data show CDR1 as KGHDR and CDR2 as SFDVKD. The CDR3 is made up of 14 amino acids. V shed 4 bases, J shed 3 bases, and the junction held 2 bases outside the gene matches. The specimen was naive CD8+ T cells from blood, with Jurkat cell RNA spiked in. As to subset: FACS-sorted CD8+CD4-CCR7+CD45RA+ naive T cells. V gene TRBV24-1 combines with J gene TRBJ2-1, with 7 bases aligning to TRBD2. This clonotype was sampled from a human donor in good health. Some libraries in this study had Jurkat cell RNA spiked in. This chain's CDR3 is CATSDASGYNEQFF. The CDR3 DNA sequence: TGTGCCACCAGTGACGCTAGCGGCTACAATGAGCAGTTCTTC.